Below, 24 T cell receptor beta chains from the same sample are listed, as sequenced in a study of shared clonotypes between healthy human individuals. Some clones are missing from TCRdb's copy, which holds only in-frame ones; the method was immunoSEQ multiplex PCR. The table has under 200,000 clones, roughly 91% seen once; the top ten hold about 0.067%. The sequenced material came from naive CD4+ T cells sorted from blood. Regarding subset: CD45RA+ positively selected. The receptors shown here come from a woman aged 25 to 39 in good health.

V and J are TRBV19 and TRBJ1-1, with D perhaps matching TRBD1 (5 bases). The germline V gene has CDR1 LNHDA and CDR2 SQIVND (reference sequence). The CDR3 has 17 residues. Trimming pared 9 bases from V and 1 base from J, leaving 24 bases between. CDR3 amino acids: CASRKGREAGGNTEAFF. The CDR3 DNA is TGTGCCAGCAGAAAGGGGAGAGAGGCCGGTGGGAACACTGAAGCTTTCTTT.

This clone was seen a single time. This rearrangement joins TRBV19 to TRBJ2-5, with D tentatively TRBD1 (6 bases). The J call may be mistaken, given a closer DNA end match to TRBJ2-7. The germline V gene encodes CDR1 LNHDA and CDR2 SQIVND (reference sequence). This CDR3 contains 14 residues. The CDR3 DNA follows: TGTGCCAGTAGTATATATCCCGGGACAAACGAGCAGTACTTC. Protein sequence: CASSIYPGTNEQYF.

This rearrangement joins TRBV9 to TRBJ2-5; 8 bases fit TRBD2. Trimming at V came to 0 bases and at J to 5 bases, leaving 3 bases not matched to a gene. The CDR3 totals 14 residues. CDR1 is SGDLS, CDR2 YYNGEE, per germline. The CDR3 loop reads CASSVAGGPETQYF. Written as DNA, the CDR3 is TGTGCCAGCAGCGTAGCGGGAGGGCCGGAGACCCAGTACTTC.

This clone was seen a single time. The genes are TRBV5-1 and TRBJ2-7, with 10 bases that match TRBD2. V gave up 7 bases and J gave up 6 bases; unmatched junction bases: 13. There are 15 residues in the CDR3. Germline V gene lookup returns CDR1 SGHRS and CDR2 YFSETQ. As DNA, the CDR3 is TGCGCCAGCGCCCCATTGGCTAGCGGGAGCGGCGAGCAGTACTTC. Translating gives CASAPLASGSGEQYF. The whole variable domain, remainder taken from reference TRBV5-1 and TRBJ2-7, is KAGVTQTPRYLIKTRGQQVTLSCSPISGHRSVSWYQQTPGQGLQFLFEYFSETQRNKGNFPGRFSGRQFSNSRSEMNVSTLELGDSALYLCASAPLASGSGEQYFGPGTRLTVT.

In this sample, this clone turned up once. This chain uses TRBV10-3 with TRBJ1-1; the match to TRBD1 covers 11 bases. The CDR3 covers 15 residues. Losses at the gene ends were 3 bases for V and 5 bases for J; bases not matched to a gene: 5. The germline gives CDR1 ENHRY, CDR2 SYGVKD. Here the CDR3 DNA reads TGTGCCATCAGTGACGGACAGGGGGCGAAGACTGAAGCTTTCTTT. It codes for CAISDGQGAKTEAFF.

The chain is built from TRBV4-2 and TRBJ2-7; TRBD2 agrees at 9 bases. J gave up 2 bases and V 4 bases, and 0 bases lay outside the gene matches. This CDR3 comprises 13 residues. Germline CDR1 and CDR2: LGHNA and YNFKEQ. The CDR3 loop is CASSRGGAYEQYF. The DNA of the CDR3 is TGTGCCAGCAGCCGCGGGGGGGCCTACGAGCAGTACTTC.

The V call is TRBV5-1, the J call TRBJ1-1; weak D call: TRBD1 (6 bases). Trimming stripped 4 bases from V and 0 bases from J, with 10 bases between. CDR3 size: 14 residues. Germline CDR1 SGHRS, CDR2 YFSETQ. The CDR3 reads CASSRGDMNTEAFF. For the CDR3, the DNA is TGCGCCAGCAGCAGGGGGGACATGAACACTGAAGCTTTCTTT.

The chain couples TRBV19 to TRBJ2-7; D may correspond to TRBD1 or TRBD2 (5 bases each). The CDR3 is made up of 15 amino acids. With 4 bases removed from V and 7 bases from J, the gap between germline ends came to 20 bases. Germline V gene sequence: CDR1 LNHDA, CDR2 SQIVND (reference sequence). DNA of the CDR3: TGTGCCAGTAGTAGGTTGCCGGATCTTTGGGGGGAGCAGTACTTC. Its protein is CASSRLPDLWGEQYF.

The chain recombines TRBV5-1 with TRBJ1-3; D is ambiguous. V was cut by 0 bases and J by 3 bases, with 1 base left in between. The CDR3 contains 12 residues. Germline V gene lookup returns CDR1 SGHRS and CDR2 YFSETQ. The CDR3 DNA follows: TGCGCCAGCAGCTTGGATGGAAACACCATATATTTT. It codes for CASSLDGNTIYF.

The chain couples TRBV4-1 to TRBJ2-7; D unresolved. The CDR3 is 16 residues long. Trimming took 1 base from V and 0 from J, leaving 13 bases between them. The V gene's germline CDR1 is MGHRA and CDR2 YSYEKL. In DNA form, the CDR3 reads TGCGCCAGCAGCCAAGGGCCCGGGCGGTTCTCCTACGAGCAGTACTTC. Translation: CASSQGPGRFSYEQYF.

This sequence joins TRBV19 and TRBJ2-5; the D gene is possibly TRBD1 (6 bases). The CDR3 contains 13 residues. V lost 6 bases and J lost 4, with 12 bases in between. Germline lookup yields CDR1 LNHDA and CDR2 SQIVND (reference sequence). The DNA of the CDR3 is TGTGCCAGTAGCCTACAGGGATTAGAGACCCAGTACTTC. This gives the protein CASSLQGLETQYF.

The CDR3 bases are TGTGCCAGCAGTGAAGAGTGGGACAGGGCAGGGACCCAGTACTTC. This encodes CASSEEWDRAGTQYF. The chain carries TRBV2 and TRBJ2-5, with TRBD1 identical over 9 bases. CDR1 is SNHLY and CDR2 is FYNNEI in the germline V gene. The CDR3 has 15 amino acids. V was pared by 1 base and J by 7 bases, with 7 bases of the junction left unmatched.

This clone was counted once. The chain combines TRBV18 with TRBJ2-3; TRBD1 matches 9 bases. The germline V gene has CDR1 KGHSH and CDR2 LQKENI. The CDR3 contains 16 residues. J gave up 3 bases and V 3 bases, and 7 bases lay outside the gene matches. The CDR3 spells CASSPSYRGLTDTQYF. The CDR3 bases are TGTGCCAGCTCACCGTCTTACAGGGGGCTAACAGATACGCAGTATTTT.

There are a few counts of this clone. The V gene is TRBV19, the J gene TRBJ1-5, with 8 nucleotides matching TRBD1. The CDR3 is made up of 16 amino acids. V lost 3 bases to trimming and J lost 6 bases; unmatched junction nucleotides: 10. The germline V gene has CDR1 LNHDA and CDR2 SQIVND (reference sequence). In DNA, the CDR3 is TGTGCCAGTAGTATCCCTTGGGCAGGGGGCCTTCAGCCCCAGCATTTT. Translated: CASSIPWAGGLQPQHF.

This chain links TRBV28 with TRBJ2-2; 12 bases are shared with TRBD2. V shed 5 bases, J shed 2 bases, and the junction held 3 bases outside the gene matches. Per germline, CDR1 MDHEN and CDR2 SYDVKM. The length of the CDR3 is 16 residues. The CDR3 DNA reads TGTGCCAGCAGTCCGGGACTAGCGGGTAACACCGGGGAGCTGTTTTTT. Protein: CASSPGLAGNTGELFF.

CDR3 DNA: TGTGCCAGCAGCGTAGCTTCCGACGGAGGAAACACCATATATTTT. It encodes CASSVASDGGNTIYF. The rearrangement joins TRBV9 to TRBJ1-3; D call uncertain. CDR1 is SGDLS and CDR2 is YYNGEE in the germline V gene. Between the trimmed V and J ends, which lost 0 bases and 4 bases, there was a span of 11 bases. There are 15 residues in the CDR3.

A few counts support this clone. Here the CDR3 DNA reads TGTGCCAGCAGCTCCCAAGGCTCTGGAAACACCATATATTTT. Amino acids: CASSSQGSGNTIYF. The chain is built from TRBV5-5 and TRBJ1-3; no clear D gene. From germline, CDR1 is SGHKS and CDR2 YYEKEE (reference sequence). There are 14 residues in the CDR3. V gave up 3 bases and J gave up 0 bases, with 7 bases separating them.

This clone was seen only a few times. This chain connects TRBV19 to TRBJ1-2, with D possibly TRBD1 on 5 matching bases. Germline values: CDR1 LNHDA, CDR2 SQIVND (reference sequence). The CDR3 extends over 14 amino acids. V lost 7 bases and J 0 bases, leaving 12 bases between the germline ends. Here the CDR3 reads CASKFQGANYGYTF. The CDR3 DNA reads TGTGCCAGTAAGTTCCAGGGCGCTAACTATGGCTACACCTTC.

The chain has TRBV28 and TRBJ2-7, with D perhaps matching TRBD1 (6 bases). CDR1 MDHEN and CDR2 SYDVKM come from the germline V gene. This CDR3 is built from 15 residues. V was shortened by 1 base and J by 0 bases, with 10 bases between the two germline ends. The CDR3, as DNA: TGTGCCAGCAGTTTATATCAGGGGAGCTCCTACGAGCAGTACTTC. Its protein is CASSLYQGSSYEQYF.

The genes are TRBV7-2 and TRBJ2-5; D may match TRBD1 or TRBD2 (5 bases each). The tail of the sequence fits TRBJ2-7 better, so the J call may be wrong. Per the germline V gene, CDR1 is SGHTA and CDR2 is FQGNSA. The CDR3 runs to 13 residues. In DNA, the CDR3 is TGTGCCAGCACCCCTGATGGGGGTTACGAGCAGTACTTC. The encoded protein is CASTPDGGYEQYF.

DNA of the CDR3: TGTGCCAGCAGCCTCCGACCTCCGGGGAACACCGGGGAGCTGTTTTTT. This gives the protein CASSLRPPGNTGELFF. V is TRBV7-2 and J is TRBJ2-2, with D uncertain. CDR3 length equals 16 residues. V shed 5 bases and J shed 1 base, with 14 bases lying between them. Germline V gene data show CDR1 as SGHTA and CDR2 as FQGNSA.

The J gene is TRBJ2-3, the V gene TRBV27, with 11 positions matching TRBD2. Germline V gene data show CDR1 as MNHEY and CDR2 as SMNVEV (reference sequence). CDR3 length: 15 amino acids. The ends lost 6 bases at V and 4 bases at J; junction bases unmatched: 6. This CDR3 is CASSLSGRAPDTQYF. The CDR3 DNA follows: TGTGCCAGCAGCCTTAGCGGGAGGGCTCCAGATACGCAGTATTTT.

This chain uses TRBV11-1 with TRBJ2-3; D gene ambiguous. Germline V gives CDR1 SGHAT, CDR2 FQDESV (reference sequence). The germline V and J ends were trimmed by 3 bases and 2 bases, with 3 bases remaining between them. This CDR3 has 12 amino acids. The CDR3, as DNA: TGTGCCAGCAGCTTTTCCACAGATACGCAGTATTTT. Its translation is CASSFSTDTQYF.

The V gene is TRBV6-6, the J gene TRBJ2-7; maybe TRBD1 (8 bases). This CDR3 has 13 amino acids. Germline-derived CDR1 and CDR2 are MNHNY and SVGAGI (reference sequence). V lost 6 bases and J lost 5, with 14 bases in between. The CDR3 nucleotides read TGTGCCAGCAGGCCAACAGGGGGGGACGAGCAGTACTTC. Its protein product is CASRPTGGDEQYF.